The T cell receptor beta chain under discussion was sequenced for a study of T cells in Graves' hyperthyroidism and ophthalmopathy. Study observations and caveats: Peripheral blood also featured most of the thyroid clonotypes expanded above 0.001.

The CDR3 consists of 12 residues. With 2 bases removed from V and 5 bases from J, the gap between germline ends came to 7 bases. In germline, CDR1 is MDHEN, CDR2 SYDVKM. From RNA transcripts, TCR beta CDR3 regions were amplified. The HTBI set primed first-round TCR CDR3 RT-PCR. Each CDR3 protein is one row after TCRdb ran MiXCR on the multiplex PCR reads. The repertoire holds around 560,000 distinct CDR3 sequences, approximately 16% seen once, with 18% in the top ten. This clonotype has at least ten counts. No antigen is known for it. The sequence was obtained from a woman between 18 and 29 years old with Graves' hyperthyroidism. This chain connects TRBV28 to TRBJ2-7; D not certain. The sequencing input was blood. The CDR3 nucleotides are TGTGCCAGCAGTTTAGGGCGGAACGAGCAGTACTTC. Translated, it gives CASSLGRNEQYF.